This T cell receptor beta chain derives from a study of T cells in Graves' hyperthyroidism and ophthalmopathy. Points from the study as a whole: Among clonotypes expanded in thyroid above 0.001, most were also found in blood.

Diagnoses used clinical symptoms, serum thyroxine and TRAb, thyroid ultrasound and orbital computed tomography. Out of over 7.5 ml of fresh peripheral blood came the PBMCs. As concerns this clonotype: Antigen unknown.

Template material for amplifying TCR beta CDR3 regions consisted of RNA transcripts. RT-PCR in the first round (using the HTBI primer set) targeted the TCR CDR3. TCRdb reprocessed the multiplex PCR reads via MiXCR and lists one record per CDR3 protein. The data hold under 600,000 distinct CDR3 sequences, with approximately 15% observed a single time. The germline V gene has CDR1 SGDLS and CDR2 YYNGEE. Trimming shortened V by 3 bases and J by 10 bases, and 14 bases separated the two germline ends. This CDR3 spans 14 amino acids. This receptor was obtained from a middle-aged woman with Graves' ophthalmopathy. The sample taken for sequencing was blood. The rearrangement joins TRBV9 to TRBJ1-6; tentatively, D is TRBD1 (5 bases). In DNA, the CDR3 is TGTGCCAGCAGCGGGGGCCCCCCGGGGTCACCCCTCCACTTT. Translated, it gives CASSGGPPGSPLHF.